The rows below give T cell receptor beta chains drawn from one sample of a study of cytomegalovirus exposure and HLA in healthy donors. TCRdb's copy holds only in-frame clones and misses some; the assay was immunoSEQ multiplex PCR. The sample consists of 120,000 or so clones, around 79% of them appearing once. Sequencing was carried out using PBMCs. The receptors shown here come from a woman between 40 and 50 years old in good health and CMV-seronegative. The CDR3 runs from the conserved cysteine through the conserved F or W. The order of the fields is J gene, V gene, CDR3 protein.

J gene: TRBJ1-2; V gene: TRBV2; CDR3 protein: CASKGTGSYGYTF
J gene: TRBJ2-1; V gene: TRBV28; CDR3 protein: CASRTGTGYNEQFF
J gene: TRBJ2-5; V gene: TRBV27; CDR3 protein: CASSSTDYTGQETQYF
J gene: TRBJ1-2; V gene: TRBV7-9; CDR3 protein: CASSRAGRELYGYTF
J gene: TRBJ2-3; V gene: TRBV7-2; CDR3 protein: CASSLSSSGSTDTQYF
J gene: TRBJ1-1; V gene: TRBV19; CDR3 protein: CASSGVGRGRGTEAFF
J gene: TRBJ1-1; V gene: TRBV27; CDR3 protein: CASSPGGAVGEAFF
J gene: TRBJ2-5; V gene: TRBV29-1; CDR3 protein: CSVLGTAQETQYF
J gene: TRBJ2-2; V gene: TRBV19; CDR3 protein: CATSGTPNTGELFF
J gene: .; V gene: TRBV27; CDR3 protein: CASSLTSGRIHEQYF
J gene: TRBJ2-1; V gene: TRBV28; CDR3 protein: CASSFQGFHEQFF
J gene: TRBJ2-7; V gene: TRBV18; CDR3 protein: CASSLSVDYEQYF
J gene: TRBJ1-5; V gene: TRBV28; CDR3 protein: CASSFSQPQHF
J gene: TRBJ2-7; V gene: TRBV10-3; CDR3 protein: CAITTGQGGNEQYF
J gene: TRBJ2-7; V gene: TRBV15; CDR3 protein: CATSRDLGYEQYF
J gene: TRBJ2-2; V gene: TRBV5-1; CDR3 protein: CASSADYPLAGELFF
J gene: TRBJ2-1; V gene: TRBV2; CDR3 protein: CASRVAGGSYNEQFF
J gene: TRBJ2-4; V gene: TRBV28; CDR3 protein: CASSPGGYQDSQYF
J gene: TRBJ2-7; V gene: TRBV27; CDR3 protein: CASSLRTGGAYEQYF
J gene: TRBJ1-1; V gene: TRBV7-9; CDR3 protein: CASSTTGGRGGTEAFF
J gene: TRBJ2-3; V gene: TRBV7-3; CDR3 protein: CASSLERALGSSTDTQYF
J gene: TRBJ2-5; V gene: TRBV10-3; CDR3 protein: CAIAREETQYF
J gene: TRBJ2-7; V gene: TRBV9; CDR3 protein: CASSSYGGGDYEQYF
J gene: TRBJ2-5; V gene: TRBV10-1; CDR3 protein: CASRTDCYEETQYF
J gene: TRBJ1-3; V gene: TRBV6-5; CDR3 protein: CASSYSYSSGNTIYF
J gene: TRBJ2-3; V gene: TRBV9; CDR3 protein: CASSAGQGTDTQYF
J gene: TRBJ2-5; V gene: TRBV2; CDR3 protein: CASQTTAETQYF
J gene: TRBJ1-5; V gene: TRBV28; CDR3 protein: CASRWGENQPQHF
J gene: TRBJ2-5; V gene: TRBV7-2; CDR3 protein: CASRRSGRGQETQYF
J gene: TRBJ1-5; V gene: TRBV7-2; CDR3 protein: CASSPSRSQPQHF
J gene: TRBJ2-3; V gene: TRBV7-2; CDR3 protein: CASSLGVARGTDTQYF
J gene: TRBJ1-1; V gene: TRBV21-1; CDR3 protein: CASSKRGRGTEAFF
J gene: TRBJ2-7; V gene: TRBV7-9; CDR3 protein: CSSSSSYEQYF
J gene: TRBJ2-1; V gene: TRBV10-2; CDR3 protein: CASFTGTSGTNEQFF
J gene: TRBJ1-2; V gene: TRBV19; CDR3 protein: CASSINTDRDGYTF
J gene: TRBJ1-1; V gene: TRBV6-1; CDR3 protein: CASSTGRQVNTEAFF
J gene: TRBJ2-7; V gene: TRBV5-6; CDR3 protein: CASSWGTGYEQYF
J gene: TRBJ2-3; V gene: TRBV2; CDR3 protein: CASSQTRQGAFGAQRRFTDTQYF
J gene: TRBJ2-3; V gene: TRBV7-2; CDR3 protein: CASASYGSTDTQYF
J gene: TRBJ1-4; V gene: TRBV13; CDR3 protein: CASSSPSEGSNEKLFF
J gene: TRBJ2-1; V gene: TRBV10-1; CDR3 protein: CASSPGQGAYGEQFF
J gene: TRBJ2-7; V gene: TRBV10-1; CDR3 protein: CASSDGTSGPYEQYF
J gene: TRBJ1-1; V gene: TRBV28; CDR3 protein: CASSLPRQGRRTEAFF
J gene: TRBJ1-2; V gene: TRBV6-1; CDR3 protein: CASSEDSNYGYTF
J gene: TRBJ1-5; V gene: TRBV28; CDR3 protein: CASSLAGIRQPQHF
J gene: TRBJ1-1; V gene: TRBV2; CDR3 protein: CASSERDTLNTEAFF
J gene: TRBJ1-5; V gene: TRBV2; CDR3 protein: CASRNRVGSNQPQHF
J gene: TRBJ2-7; V gene: TRBV7-8; CDR3 protein: CASSPFREQYF
J gene: TRBJ2-5; V gene: TRBV25-1; CDR3 protein: CASSELPGTQYF
J gene: TRBJ1-1; V gene: TRBV5-1; CDR3 protein: CASSLETGTEAFF
J gene: TRBJ1-5; V gene: TRBV18; CDR3 protein: CASSPPHPLPGQGYQPQHF
J gene: TRBJ2-7; V gene: TRBV11-2; CDR3 protein: CASSFARLYEQYF
J gene: TRBJ2-7; V gene: TRBV5-1; CDR3 protein: CASSPGRSPSAHSYEQYF
J gene: TRBJ2-3; V gene: TRBV4-2; CDR3 protein: CASSPLGSGKLDTQYF
J gene: TRBJ2-7; V gene: TRBV7-9; CDR3 protein: CSSSLGLSSYEQYF
J gene: TRBJ2-5; V gene: TRBV2; CDR3 protein: CASRTGAETQYF
J gene: TRBJ2-7; V gene: TRBV9; CDR3 protein: CASSVELDRREQYF